This entry features one TCR beta chain sequence. This clonotype showed up many times. Its antigen has not been determined. The input lacks base qualities; no much larger clone sits a single base away. The data stem from a study of regulatory T cells in long-lasting Graves disease listed by TCRdb under 2021. With regard to the full study: Persistent Graves' disease was defined as persistently positive TSH receptor autoantibodies together with antithyroid drug treatment for over 5 years. A total of around 35 samples underwent TCR sequencing, from roughly 13 patients with persistent Graves' disease and roughly 20 patients with newly diagnosed Graves' disease. Persistent Graves' disease patients in the clinical cohort had taken antithyroid drugs for around 11 years on average. This study used TCR sequencing and RNA sequencing of peripheral blood to compare persistent Graves' disease patients against newly diagnosed Graves' disease patients. The study was registered as a clinical trial and conducted in China.

V is pared back by 5 bases and J by 3 bases, with 5 bases lying between the germline termini. Per the germline V gene, MDHEN is the CDR1 and SYDVKM is the CDR2. The CDR3 has 11 amino acids, counting the end cysteine and phenylalanine. Of all the DNA, just the CDR3 is kept, 33 bases in frame from base 1. The paper as a whole reports these results and caveats: The authors noted that the small sample size was a limitation that may lower accuracy. Preferential use of TRBV28, TRBJ1-2 and TRBJ2-5 was observed in persistent disease, whereas TRBV20-1 and TRBJ2-1 were favored in newly diagnosed disease. Sequencing and analysis were limited to the TCR beta chain. Patients with persistent disease shared more public clonotypes (fewer than 3,000) than newly diagnosed patients did (around 1,000). Compared with newly diagnosed patients, persistent Graves' disease patients had lower TCR Shannon entropy and fewer highly expanded clones, which suggests clonal expansion. Only peripheral blood was studied, because thyroid tissue, the primary lesion, was inaccessible.

Receptor libraries were prepared by multiplex PCR. TCRdb records Illumina HiSeq 4000 as the sequencer. iRepertoire HTBI primers and Arm-PCR amplification of CDR3 regions were used to construct TCR beta libraries. PCR products were gel purified before sequencing. The source study handled its data this way. Gene usage analysis of CDR3 amino acid clonotypes relied on the 60 to 65 TRBV and 14 TRBJ segments identified across samples. Filtered high-quality paired reads were merged into contigs using COPE and FqMerger. BLAST was used to align contigs to the IMGT TRBV, TRBD and TRBJ reference genes, and CDR3 was defined following IMGT. Highly expanded clones were defined as clonotypes with a frequency above 0.1%. Shannon entropy served as the measure of repertoire diversity, while the Gini coefficient captured V-J evenness. Public clonotypes were defined as clonotypes shared by more than one individual. TCRdb trimmed public reads at Q25 via fastp, called clones via MiXCR and kept in-frame beta chains. Each CDR3 protein gets just one entry, which takes the most common genes and DNA from the rows behind it. These V and J calls rely on TCRdb rather than the paper's analysis. In this sample the table shows about 310,000 distinct CDR3 sequences, 22% of which occur a single time. Just over 55% of the sample belongs to the ten largest clones.

What this sample's time point label stands for: persistent/refractory GD, antithyroid drugs over 5 years with positive TRAb. For both TCR sequencing and RNA sequencing, RNA was extracted from PBMCs in TRIzol. Graves' disease was diagnosed according to American Thyroid Association guidelines. Patients for the study were recruited at an endocrinology department in Xi'an, China. Each patient gave approximately 9 milliliters of peripheral blood, collected in an EDTA anticoagulant tube. PBMCs were isolated by Ficoll Paque Plus density gradient separation without further T cell sorting. An Agilent 2100 Bioanalyzer and agarose gel were used to assess RNA quality, and a NanoDrop 2000 was used to measure RNA concentration.

This specimen consisted of peripheral blood mononuclear cells (PBMCs), obtained when the disease was refractory, from a patient treated with antithyroid drugs. The sequence was obtained from a female donor with Graves disease. The chain links TRBV28 with TRBJ2-7, with an unclear D gene assignment. The CDR3 protein: CASSANYEQYF. The DNA is TGTGCCAGCAGTGCCAACTACGAGCAGTACTTC.